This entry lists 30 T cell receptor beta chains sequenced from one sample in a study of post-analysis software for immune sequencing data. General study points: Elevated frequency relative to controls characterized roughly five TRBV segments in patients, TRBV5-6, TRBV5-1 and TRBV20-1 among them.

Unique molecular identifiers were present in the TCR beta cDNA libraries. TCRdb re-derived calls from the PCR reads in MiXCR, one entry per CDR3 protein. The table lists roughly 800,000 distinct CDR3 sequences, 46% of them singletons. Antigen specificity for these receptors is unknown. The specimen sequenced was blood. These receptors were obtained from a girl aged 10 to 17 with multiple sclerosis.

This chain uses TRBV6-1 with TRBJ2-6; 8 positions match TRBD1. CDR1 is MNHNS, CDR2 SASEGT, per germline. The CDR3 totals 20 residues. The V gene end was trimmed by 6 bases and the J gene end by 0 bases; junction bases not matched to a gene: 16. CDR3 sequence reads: CASSKRPGQAKSSGANVLTF. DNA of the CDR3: TGTGCCAGCAGCAAAAGACCGGGACAGGCTAAGAGCTCTGGGGCCAACGTCCTGACTTTC.

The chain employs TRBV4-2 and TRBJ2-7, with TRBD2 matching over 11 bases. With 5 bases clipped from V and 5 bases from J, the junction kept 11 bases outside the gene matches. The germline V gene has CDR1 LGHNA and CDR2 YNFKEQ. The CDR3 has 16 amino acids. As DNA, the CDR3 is TGTGCCAGCAGCATTAGCGGGAGGGCCTTCAGTCACGAGCAGTACTTC. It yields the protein CASSISGRAFSHEQYF.

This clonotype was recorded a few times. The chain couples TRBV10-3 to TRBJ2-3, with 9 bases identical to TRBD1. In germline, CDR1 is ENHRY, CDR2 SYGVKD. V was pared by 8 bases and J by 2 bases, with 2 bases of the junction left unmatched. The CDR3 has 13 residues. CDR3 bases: TGTGCCATCGGGGACAGGGACACAGATACGCAGTATTTT. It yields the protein CAIGDRDTDTQYF.

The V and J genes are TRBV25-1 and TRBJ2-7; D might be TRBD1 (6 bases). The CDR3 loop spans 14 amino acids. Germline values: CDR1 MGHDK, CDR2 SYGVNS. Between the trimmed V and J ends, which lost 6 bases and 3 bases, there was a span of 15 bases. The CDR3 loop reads CASSQGRIGYEQYF. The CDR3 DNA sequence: TGTGCCAGCAGCCAGGGGCGGATAGGCTACGAGCAGTACTTC.

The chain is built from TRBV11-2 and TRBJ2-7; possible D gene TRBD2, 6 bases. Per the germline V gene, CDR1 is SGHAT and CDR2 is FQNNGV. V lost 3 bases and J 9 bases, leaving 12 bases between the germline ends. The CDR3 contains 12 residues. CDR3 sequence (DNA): TGTGCCAGCAGCTTGGGAGGAGTAAGGCAGTACTTC. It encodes CASSLGGVRQYF.

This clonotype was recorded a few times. This CDR3 reads CASSQTSPRNEQFF. The CDR3 DNA follows: TGTGCCAGCAGCCAGACTAGTCCTCGTAATGAGCAGTTCTTC. J is TRBJ2-1 and V is TRBV7-2, with D possibly TRBD2 on 6 matching bases. Germline CDR1 is SGHTA and CDR2 is FQGNSA. V shed 5 bases and J shed 7 bases, with 15 bases lying between them. The CDR3 runs 14 residues.

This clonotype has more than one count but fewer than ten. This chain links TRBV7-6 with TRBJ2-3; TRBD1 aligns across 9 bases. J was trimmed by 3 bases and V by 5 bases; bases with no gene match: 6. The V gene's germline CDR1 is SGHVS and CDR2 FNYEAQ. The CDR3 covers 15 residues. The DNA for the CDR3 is TGTGCCAGCAGCCTAGGGACAGGGATGACAGATACGCAGTATTTT. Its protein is CASSLGTGMTDTQYF.

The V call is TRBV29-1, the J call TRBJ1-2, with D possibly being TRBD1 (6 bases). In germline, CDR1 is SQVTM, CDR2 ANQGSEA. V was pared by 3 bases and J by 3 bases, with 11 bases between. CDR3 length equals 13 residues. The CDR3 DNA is TGCAGCGTTGACAAGTCAGGGGACTATGGCTACACCTTC. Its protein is CSVDKSGDYGYTF.

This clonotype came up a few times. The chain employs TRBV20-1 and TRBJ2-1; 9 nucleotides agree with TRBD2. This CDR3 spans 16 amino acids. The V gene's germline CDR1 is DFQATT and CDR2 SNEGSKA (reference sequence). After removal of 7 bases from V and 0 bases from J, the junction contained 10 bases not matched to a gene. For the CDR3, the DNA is TGCAGTGGTAGCGGGAGCTACCCCAGCTCCTACAATGAGCAGTTCTTC. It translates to CSGSGSYPSSYNEQFF.

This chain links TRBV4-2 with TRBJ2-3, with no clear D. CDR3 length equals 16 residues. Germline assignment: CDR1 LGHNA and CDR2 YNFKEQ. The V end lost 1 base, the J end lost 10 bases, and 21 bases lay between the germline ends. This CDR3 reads CASSQGRERSKSPQYF. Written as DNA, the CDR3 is TGTGCCAGCAGCCAAGGCCGAGAAAGAAGCAAATCCCCGCAGTATTTT.

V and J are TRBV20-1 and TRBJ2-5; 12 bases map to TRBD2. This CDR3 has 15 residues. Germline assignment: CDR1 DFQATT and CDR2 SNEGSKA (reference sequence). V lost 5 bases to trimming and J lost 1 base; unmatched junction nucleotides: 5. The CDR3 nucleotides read TGCAGTGCTTATACTAGCGGGAGGCTCCAAGAGACCCAGTACTTC. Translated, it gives CSAYTSGRLQETQYF.

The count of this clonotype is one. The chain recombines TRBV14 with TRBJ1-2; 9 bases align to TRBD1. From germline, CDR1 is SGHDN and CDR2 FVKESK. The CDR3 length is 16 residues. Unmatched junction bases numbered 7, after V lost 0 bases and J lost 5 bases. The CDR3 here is CASSQDRGQGFYGYTF. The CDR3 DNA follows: TGTGCCAGCAGCCAAGATCGGGGACAGGGCTTTTATGGCTACACCTTC. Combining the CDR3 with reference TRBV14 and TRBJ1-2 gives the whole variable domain EAGVTQFPSHSVIEKGQTVTLRCDPISGHDNLYWYRRVMGKEIKFLLHFVKESKQDESGMPNNRFLAERTGGTYSTLKVQPAELEDSGVYFCASSQDRGQGFYGYTFGSGTRLTVV.

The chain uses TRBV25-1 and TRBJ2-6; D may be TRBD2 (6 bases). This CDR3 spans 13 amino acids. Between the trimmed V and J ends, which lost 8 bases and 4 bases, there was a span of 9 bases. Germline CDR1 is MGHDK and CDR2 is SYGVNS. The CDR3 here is CASGEVGANVLTF. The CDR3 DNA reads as TGTGCCAGCGGGGAGGTAGGGGCCAACGTCCTGACTTTC.

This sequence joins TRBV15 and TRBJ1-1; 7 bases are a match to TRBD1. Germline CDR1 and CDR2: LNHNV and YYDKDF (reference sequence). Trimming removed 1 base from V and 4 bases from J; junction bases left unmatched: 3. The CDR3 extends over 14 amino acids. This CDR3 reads CATSRGAGGTEAFF. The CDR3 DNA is TGTGCCACCAGCAGAGGAGCAGGGGGCACTGAAGCTTTCTTT.

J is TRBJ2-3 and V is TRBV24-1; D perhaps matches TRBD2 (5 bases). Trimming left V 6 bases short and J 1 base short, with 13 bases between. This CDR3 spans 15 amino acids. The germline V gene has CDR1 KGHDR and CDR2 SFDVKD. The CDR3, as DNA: TGTGCCACCAGTCAACCGCGGGCCGGCACAGATACGCAGTATTTT. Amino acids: CATSQPRAGTDTQYF.

The CDR3 region is CASSEGDSYNEQFF. CDR3 nucleotide sequence: TGTGCCAGCAGTGAGGGTGACTCCTACAATGAGCAGTTCTTC. This sequence joins TRBV6-1 and TRBJ2-1, with no clear D. This CDR3 has 14 residues. Trimming pared 3 bases from V and 0 bases from J, leaving 6 bases between. Germline V gives CDR1 MNHNS, CDR2 SASEGT.

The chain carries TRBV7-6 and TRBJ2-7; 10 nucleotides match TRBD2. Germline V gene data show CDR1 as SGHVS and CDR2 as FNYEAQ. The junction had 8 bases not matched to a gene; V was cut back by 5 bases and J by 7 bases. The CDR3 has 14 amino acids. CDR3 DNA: TGTGCCAGCAGCCCCGGACTAGCGGCCAATGAGCAGTACTTC. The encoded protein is CASSPGLAANEQYF.

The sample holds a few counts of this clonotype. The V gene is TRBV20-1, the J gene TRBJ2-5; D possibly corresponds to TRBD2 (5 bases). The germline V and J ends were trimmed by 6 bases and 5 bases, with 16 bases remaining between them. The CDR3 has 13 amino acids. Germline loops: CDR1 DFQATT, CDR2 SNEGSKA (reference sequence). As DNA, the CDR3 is TGCAGTGCCCCGGTCCTCGGCGGGGAGACCCAGTACTTC. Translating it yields CSAPVLGGETQYF.

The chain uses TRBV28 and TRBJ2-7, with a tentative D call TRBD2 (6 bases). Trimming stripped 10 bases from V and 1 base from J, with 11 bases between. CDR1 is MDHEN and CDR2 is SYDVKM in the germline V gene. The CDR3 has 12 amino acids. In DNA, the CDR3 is TGTGCCACCCTAGCGCCGTCCTACGAGCAGTACTTC. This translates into CATLAPSYEQYF.

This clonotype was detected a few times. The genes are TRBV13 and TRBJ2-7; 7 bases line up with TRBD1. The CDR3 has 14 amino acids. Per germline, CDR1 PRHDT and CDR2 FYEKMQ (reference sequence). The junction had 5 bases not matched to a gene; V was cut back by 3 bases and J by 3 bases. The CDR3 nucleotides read TGTGCCAGCAGCTTCCAGGGGGATGGCTACGAGCAGTACTTC. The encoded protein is CASSFQGDGYEQYF.

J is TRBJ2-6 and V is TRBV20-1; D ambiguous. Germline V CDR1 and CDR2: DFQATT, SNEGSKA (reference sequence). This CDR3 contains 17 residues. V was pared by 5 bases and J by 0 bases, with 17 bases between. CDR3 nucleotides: TGCAGTGCTGAGGAACCGAGACCGATCTCTGGGGCCAACGTCCTGACTTTC. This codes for CSAEEPRPISGANVLTF.

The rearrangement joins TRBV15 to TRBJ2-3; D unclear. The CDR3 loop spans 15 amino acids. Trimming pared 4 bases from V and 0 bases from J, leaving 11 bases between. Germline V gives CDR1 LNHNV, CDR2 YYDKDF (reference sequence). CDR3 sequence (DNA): TGTGCCACCAGCATGCCAGCAACTAGCACAGATACGCAGTATTTT. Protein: CATSMPATSTDTQYF.

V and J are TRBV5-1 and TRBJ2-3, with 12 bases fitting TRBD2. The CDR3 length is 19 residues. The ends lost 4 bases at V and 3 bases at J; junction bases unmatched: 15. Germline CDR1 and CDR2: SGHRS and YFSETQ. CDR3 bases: TGCGCCAGCAGCCTGGAGACTAGCGGGAGTGGATACGGTACAGATACGCAGTATTTT. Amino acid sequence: CASSLETSGSGYGTDTQYF.

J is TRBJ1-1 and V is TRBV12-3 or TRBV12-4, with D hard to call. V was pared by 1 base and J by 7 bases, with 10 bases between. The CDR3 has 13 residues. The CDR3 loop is CASSLEGTFEAFF. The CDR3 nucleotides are TGTGCCAGCAGTTTAGAAGGTACTTTTGAAGCTTTCTTT.

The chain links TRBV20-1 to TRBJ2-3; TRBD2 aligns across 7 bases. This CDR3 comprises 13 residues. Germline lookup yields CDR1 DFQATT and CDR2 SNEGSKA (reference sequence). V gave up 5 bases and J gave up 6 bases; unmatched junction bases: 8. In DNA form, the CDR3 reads TGCAGTGCTGTAGCGGGTCCGCCCGATACGCAGTATTTT. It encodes CSAVAGPPDTQYF.

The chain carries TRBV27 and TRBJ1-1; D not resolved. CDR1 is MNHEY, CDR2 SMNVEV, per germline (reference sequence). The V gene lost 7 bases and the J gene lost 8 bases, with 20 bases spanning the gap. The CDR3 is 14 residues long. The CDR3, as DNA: TGTGCCAGCACCTCAAGGATTGTGGGATCGGAAGCTTTCTTT. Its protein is CASTSRIVGSEAFF.

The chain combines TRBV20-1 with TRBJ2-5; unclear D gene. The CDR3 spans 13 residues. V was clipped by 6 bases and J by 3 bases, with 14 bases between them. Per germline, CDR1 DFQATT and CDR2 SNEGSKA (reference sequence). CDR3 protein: CSAPGGSEETQYF. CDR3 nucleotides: TGCAGTGCCCCCGGTGGGTCGGAAGAGACCCAGTACTTC.

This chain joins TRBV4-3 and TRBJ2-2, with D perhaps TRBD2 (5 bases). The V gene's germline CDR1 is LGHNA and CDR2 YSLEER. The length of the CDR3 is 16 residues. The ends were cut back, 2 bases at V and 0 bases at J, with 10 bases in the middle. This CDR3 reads CASSQSYGTNTGELFF. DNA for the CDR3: TGCGCCAGCAGCCAATCCTACGGGACGAACACCGGGGAGCTGTTTTTT.

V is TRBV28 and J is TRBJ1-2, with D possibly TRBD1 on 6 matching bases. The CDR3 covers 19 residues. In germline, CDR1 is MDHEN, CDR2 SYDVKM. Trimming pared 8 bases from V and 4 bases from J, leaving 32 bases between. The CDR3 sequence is CASWSPRQVLGGAVYGYTF. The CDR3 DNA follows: TGTGCCAGCTGGTCCCCCCGCCAAGTGTTGGGGGGCGCGGTCTATGGCTACACCTTC.

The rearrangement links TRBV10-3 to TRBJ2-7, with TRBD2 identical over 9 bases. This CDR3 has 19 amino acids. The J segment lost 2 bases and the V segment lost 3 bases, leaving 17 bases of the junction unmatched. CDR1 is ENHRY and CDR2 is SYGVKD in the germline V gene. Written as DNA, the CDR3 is TGTGCCATCAGTGACCAACCAGTGTTAGCGGGAGCTCTTACCTACGAGCAGTACTTC. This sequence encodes CAISDQPVLAGALTYEQYF.